This T cell receptor beta chain was documented in a study of cytomegalovirus exposure and HLA in healthy donors. Only in-frame clones appear in the TCRdb table, and some are missing; sequencing was by immunoSEQ multiplex PCR. The profile covers under 200,000 clones, with 95% to 96% appearing a single time and 0.8% to 1% taken by the ten largest. Germline V CDR1 and CDR2: PRHDT, FYEKMQ (reference sequence). V was clipped by 6 bases and J by 4 bases; unmatched bases: 9. The CDR3 is made up of 15 amino acids. A note on this clone: Its antigen is not known.

General study findings and limits: Subsequent analysis revealed that first-cohort TCR clusters tended to co-occur in the 100 to 150 validation repertoires.

The donors formed part of the approximately 130-subject validation cohort, distinct from the roughly 700-subject first cohort. V usage is TRBV13 and J usage is TRBJ1-1, with 9 bases aligning to TRBD1. This sequence was found in a woman under 30 in good health and CMV-seronegative. The sample was PBMCs. CDR3 DNA sequence: TGTGCCAGCAGGCAACAGGGGGCTGGGAGCACTGAAGCTTTCTTT. Its protein is CASRQQGAGSTEAFF.